This TCR beta chain was captured in a study of T cell changes during pregnancy in multiple sclerosis. TCRdb keeps only in-frame clones here, not all; method: immunoSEQ multiplex PCR. Of about 44,000 clones in the sample, roughly 90% are singletons; the top ten hold roughly 0.5%. After removal of 4 bases from V and 3 bases from J, the junction contained 7 bases not matched to a gene. The germline V gene has CDR1 MNHEY and CDR2 SMNVEV (reference sequence). The CDR3 runs 15 residues. This chain joins TRBV27 and TRBJ1-1; 8 bases fit TRBD1. This sequence was found in a female donor with multiple sclerosis, enrolled in a pregnancy study. The sequences come from CD4+ T cells from peripheral blood mononuclear cells, collected in the third trimester of pregnancy. CDR3 nucleotides: TGTGCCAGCAGTTCGCAGGGGGCGCGGGACACTGAAGCTTTCTTT. Residues: CASSSQGARDTEAFF.